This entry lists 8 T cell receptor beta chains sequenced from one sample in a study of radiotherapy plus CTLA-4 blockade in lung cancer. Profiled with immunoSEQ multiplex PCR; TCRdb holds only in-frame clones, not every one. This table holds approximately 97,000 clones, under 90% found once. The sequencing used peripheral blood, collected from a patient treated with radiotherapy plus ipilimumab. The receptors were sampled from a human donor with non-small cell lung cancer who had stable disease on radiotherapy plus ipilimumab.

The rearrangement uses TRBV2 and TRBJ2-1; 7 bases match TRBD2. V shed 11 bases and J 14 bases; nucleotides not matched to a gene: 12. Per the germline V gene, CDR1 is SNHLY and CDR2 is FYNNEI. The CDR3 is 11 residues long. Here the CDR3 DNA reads TGTGCCTCACGGGGAGGGAGTTTCGAGTTCTTC. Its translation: CASRGGSFEFF.

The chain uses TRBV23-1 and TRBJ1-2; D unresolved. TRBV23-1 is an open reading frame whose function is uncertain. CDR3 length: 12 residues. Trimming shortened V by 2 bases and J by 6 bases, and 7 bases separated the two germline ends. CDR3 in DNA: TGCGCCAGCAGTCAAAGGACTGATGGCTACACCTTC. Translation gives CASSQRTDGYTF.

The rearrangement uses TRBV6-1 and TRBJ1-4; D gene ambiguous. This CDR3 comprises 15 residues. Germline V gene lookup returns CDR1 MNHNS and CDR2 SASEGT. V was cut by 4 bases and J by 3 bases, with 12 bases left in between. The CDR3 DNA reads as TGTGCCAGCAGTGCTCCAACAGCGGCTAATGAAAAACTGTTTTTT. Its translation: CASSAPTAANEKLFF.

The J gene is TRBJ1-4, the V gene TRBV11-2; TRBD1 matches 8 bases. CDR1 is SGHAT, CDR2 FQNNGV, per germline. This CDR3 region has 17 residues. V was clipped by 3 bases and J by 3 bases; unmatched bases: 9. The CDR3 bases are TGTGCCAGCAGCTTCGTAGGGACAGGCAATTCTAATGAAAAACTGTTTTTT. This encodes CASSFVGTGNSNEKLFF. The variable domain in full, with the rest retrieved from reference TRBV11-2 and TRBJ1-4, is EAGVAQSPRYKIIEKRQSVAFWCNPISGHATLYWYQQILGQGPKLLIQFQNNGVVDDSQLPKDRFSAERLKGVDSTLKIQPAKLEDSAVYLCASSFVGTGNSNEKLFFGSGTQLSVL.

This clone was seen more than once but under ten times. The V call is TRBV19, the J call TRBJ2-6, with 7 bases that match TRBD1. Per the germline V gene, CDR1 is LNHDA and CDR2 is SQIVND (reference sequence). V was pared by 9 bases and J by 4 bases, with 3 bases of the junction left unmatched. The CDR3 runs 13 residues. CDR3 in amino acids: CASRGTGANVLTF. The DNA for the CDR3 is TGTGCCAGCAGGGGGACGGGGGCCAACGTCCTGACTTTC.

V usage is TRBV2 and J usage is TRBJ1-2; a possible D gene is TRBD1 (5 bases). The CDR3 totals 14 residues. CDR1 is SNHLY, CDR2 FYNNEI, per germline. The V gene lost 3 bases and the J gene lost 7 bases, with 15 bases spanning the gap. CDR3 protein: CASSDEPLRGGYTF. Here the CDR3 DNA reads TGTGCCAGCAGTGATGAACCTCTTAGGGGTGGCTACACCTTC.

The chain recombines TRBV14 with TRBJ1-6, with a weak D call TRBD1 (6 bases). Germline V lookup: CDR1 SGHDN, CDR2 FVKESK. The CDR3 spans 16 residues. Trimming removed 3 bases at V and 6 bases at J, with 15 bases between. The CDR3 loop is CASSQRTGTPNSPLHF. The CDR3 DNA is TGTGCCAGCAGCCAGCGGACCGGGACACCTAATTCACCCCTCCACTTT.

The CDR3 sequence is CASSGFRDKQSYEQYF. The CDR3 DNA reads as TGCGCCAGCAGTGGTTTCCGGGACAAACAATCCTACGAGCAGTACTTC. This chain uses TRBV10-1 with TRBJ2-7, with D possibly TRBD1 on 6 matching bases. V was pared by 4 bases and J by 1 base, with 17 bases between. From germline, CDR1 is WNHNN and CDR2 SYGVQD (reference sequence). CDR3 length equals 16 residues.